Below are 4 T cell receptor beta chains sequenced from a single sample in a study of blood T cells in healthy people across ages (dated by TCRdb to the mid-2010s). The method was 5' RACE. These reads were obtained on an Illumina HiSeq 2500. A second roughly 7 to 11 cycle PCR used a sample-barcoded 5' primer and a J-beta primer mix. Using fastp at Q25 and MiXCR, TCRdb reprocessed the public reads and kept productive beta chains. Records with the same CDR3 protein are collapsed into one entry carrying the most frequent genes and DNA. The sample has more than 500,000 distinct CDR3 sequences on record, roughly a quarter of them singletons. The ten largest clonotypes hold approximately 3.3% of the sample. This sample also appeared in a second study, on T cells of mothers and their children.

Sequenced input: blood. The receptors come from a boy younger than 10 in good health.

The rearrangement uses TRBV12-3 or TRBV12-4 and TRBJ1-3; the D gene is possibly TRBD1 (5 bases). The CDR3 length is 13 residues. V lost 7 bases and J 2 bases, leaving 9 bases between the germline ends. Here the CDR3 DNA reads TGTGCCAGCACGGGAGGGGCTGGAAACACCATATATTTT. This translates into CASTGGAGNTIYF.

This clonotype was found a few times. V is TRBV20-1 and J is TRBJ2-7; TRBD1 might be the D (6 bases). CDR1 and CDR2 (germline): DFQATT, SNEGSKA (reference sequence). The CDR3 contains 12 residues. Trimming stripped 6 bases from V and 6 bases from J, with 15 bases between. CDR3 in amino acids: CSAENRAGEQYF. CDR3 DNA sequence: TGCAGTGCAGAAAACAGGGCTGGCGAGCAGTACTTC.

There are a few counts of this clonotype. The chain uses TRBV18 and TRBJ2-5; 10 positions agree with TRBD2. The ends lost 4 bases at V and 0 bases at J; junction bases unmatched: 5. Germline V gene data show CDR1 as KGHSH and CDR2 as LQKENI. This CDR3 comprises 16 residues. CDR3 region: CASSQPTSGYQETQYF. DNA for the CDR3: TGTGCCAGCTCACAACCGACTAGCGGGTACCAAGAGACCCAGTACTTC.

The chain recombines TRBV2 with TRBJ2-2, with TRBD1 identical over 7 bases. Germline V CDR1 and CDR2: SNHLY, FYNNEI. This CDR3 spans 14 amino acids. The V and J ends lost 6 bases and 7 bases, in that order; junction bases with no gene match: 8. The CDR3 loop is CASRETGIDGELFF. As DNA, the CDR3 is TGTGCCAGCAGGGAGACAGGGATCGACGGGGAGCTGTTTTTT. Based on the CDR3 plus reference TRBV2 and TRBJ2-2, the full variable domain is EPEVTQTPSHQVTQMGQEVILRCVPISNHLYFYWYRQILGQKVEFLVSFYNNEISEKSEIFDDQFSVERPDGSNFTLKIRSTKLEDSAMYFCASRETGIDGELFFGEGSRLTVL.